This TCR beta chain originates from a study of T cells after yellow fever vaccination. Study-wide results and limits: The secondary T-cell response peaked on day 5, not day 15, but was weaker.

V lost 6 bases and J 0 bases, leaving 18 bases between the germline ends. Germline V gene data show CDR1 as DFQATT and CDR2 as SNEGSKA (reference sequence). This CDR3 is 15 amino acids long. TCRdb called the 5' RACE reads again in MiXCR, with one record for every CDR3 protein. The table lists a few hundred thousand distinct CDR3 sequences, approximately 3.9% of them singletons. With respect to this clonotype: The antigen remains unidentified.

Specimen: PBMCs, collected 5 days after the yellow fever booster vaccination. The TCR sequence derives from a man between 18 and 29 years old who received the YFV17D yellow fever vaccine. This chain links TRBV20-1 with TRBJ2-7; D possibly corresponds to TRBD2 (6 bases). CDR3 nucleotide sequence: TGCAGTGCCCACAGTCCAGCCGGGAGCTCCTACGAGCAGTACTTC. Amino acid sequence: CSAHSPAGSSYEQYF.